This TCR beta chain came from a study of cytomegalovirus exposure and HLA in healthy donors. Germline V gene sequence: CDR1 MDHEN, CDR2 SYDVKM. Unmatched junction bases numbered 4, after V lost 2 bases and J lost 4 bases. The CDR3 is 14 residues long. As regards this clone: The target antigen is unknown.

General study points: Among TCR beta chains, those listed as cytomegalovirus-associated numbered under 200.

Assay: immunoSEQ multiplex PCR; the TCRdb copy retains only in-frame clones and omits some. The sample has 110,000 to 150,000 clones, roughly nine tenths seen once. Sequencing was carried out using PBMCs. The V call is TRBV28, the J call TRBJ1-1, with TRBD1 matching over 7 bases. The clonotype originates from a man between 18 and 29 years old in good health and CMV-seronegative. The CDR3 region has the DNA TGTGCCAGCAGTTTAGGGGGACAGCCCACTGAAGCTTTCTTT. It translates to CASSLGGQPTEAFF.